This TCR beta chain derives from a study of T-cell reconstitution after alpha-beta-depleted transplantation in children. This clonotype showed up many times. Its specificity is not known. TCRbeta library construction was performed incorporating unique molecular identifiers. TCRdb processed the PCR reads anew with MiXCR; each CDR3 protein has one entry. The table lists hundreds of thousands of distinct CDR3 sequences, 25% of them singletons. Study-wide points: Reportedly, roughly two months post-transplant, alpha-beta T cells arose from several hundred expanded graft clones. A year post-transplant, T-cell counts and diversity derived mostly from newly produced T cells. Surviving thymic progenitors and recipient T cells were the source of high TCRbeta diversity at day 60 in some patients.

Between the trimmed V and J ends, which lost 5 bases and 1 base, there was a span of 14 bases. CDR3 length: 14 residues. Per germline, CDR1 SQVTM and CDR2 ANQGSEA. The sequencing here drew on PBMCs, taken before TCRalphabeta/CD19-depleted stem cell transplant. The chain links TRBV29-1 to TRBJ1-1, with a weak D call TRBD1 (5 bases). The TCR was taken from a girl aged 2 to 10 with Fanconi anemia, due to receive a stem cell transplant. CDR3 loop: CSVRGGNRNTEAFF. CDR3 sequence (DNA): TGCAGCGTTAGGGGCGGGAATCGGAACACTGAAGCTTTCTTT.